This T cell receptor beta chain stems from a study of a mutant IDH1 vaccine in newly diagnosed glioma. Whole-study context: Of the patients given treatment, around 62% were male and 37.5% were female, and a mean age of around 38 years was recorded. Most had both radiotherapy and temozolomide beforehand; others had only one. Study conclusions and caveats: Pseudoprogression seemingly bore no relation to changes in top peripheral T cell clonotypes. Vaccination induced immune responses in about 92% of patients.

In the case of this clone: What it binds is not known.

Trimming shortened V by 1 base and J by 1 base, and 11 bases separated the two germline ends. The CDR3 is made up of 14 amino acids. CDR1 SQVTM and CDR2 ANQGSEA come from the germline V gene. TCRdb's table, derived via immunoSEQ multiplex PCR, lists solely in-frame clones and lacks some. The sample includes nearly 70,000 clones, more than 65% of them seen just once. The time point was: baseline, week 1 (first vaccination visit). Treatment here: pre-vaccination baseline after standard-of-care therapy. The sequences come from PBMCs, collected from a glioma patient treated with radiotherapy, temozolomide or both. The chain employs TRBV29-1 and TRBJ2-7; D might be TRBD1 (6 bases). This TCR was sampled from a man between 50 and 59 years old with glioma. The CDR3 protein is CSVEAGQGSYEQYF. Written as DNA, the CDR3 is TGCAGCGTTGAAGCCGGGCAGGGGTCCTACGAGCAGTACTTC.